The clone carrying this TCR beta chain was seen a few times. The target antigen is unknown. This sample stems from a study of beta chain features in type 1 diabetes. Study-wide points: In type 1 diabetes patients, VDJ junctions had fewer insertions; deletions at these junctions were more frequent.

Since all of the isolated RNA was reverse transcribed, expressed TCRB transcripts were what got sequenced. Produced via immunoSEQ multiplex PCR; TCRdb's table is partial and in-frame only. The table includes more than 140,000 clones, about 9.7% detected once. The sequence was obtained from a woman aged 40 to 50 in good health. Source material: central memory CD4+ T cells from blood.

As DNA, the CDR3 is TGTGCCAGCAGCGCAACAGGAACAGGGGTGCGGGATGGCTACACCTTC. This codes for CASSATGTGVRDGYTF. J is TRBJ1-2 and V is TRBV7-9; 7 bases are shared with TRBD1. CDR1 is SEHNR, CDR2 FQNEAQ, per germline (reference sequence). This CDR3 region has 16 residues. The trim removed 5 bases at V and 6 bases at J, leaving 15 bases unmatched.